A selection of T cell receptor beta chains follows, all from one sample in a study of blood T cell repertoires in COVID-19. The data were produced by immunoSEQ multiplex PCR, yet TCRdb's version contains in-frame clones alone and is incomplete. The sample lists 25,000 to 35,000 clones, about 91% seen once, with around a quarter in the top ten. The sample comprised peripheral blood. The source of these receptors is a human donor in a cohort sampled during active COVID-19. Each CDR3 is given with its conserved first and last residue. Each record gives: CDR3 protein, CDR3 DNA, clone size, D gene, V gene, J gene. A D gene is named only where the DNA matches it firmly. Clone size is not always given. Where it is, it says once, few, many or a class for expanded clones.

cdr3_aa: CASSLGRGRSNQPQHF; cdr3_nt: TGTGCCAGCAGCTTAGGGCGGGGGCGGAGCAATCAGCCCCAGCATTTT; clone_size: few; d_call: -; v_call: TRBV7-8; j_call: TRBJ1-5
cdr3_aa: CASNPGLTYNEQFF; cdr3_nt: TGTGCCAGCAATCCTGGACTGACCTACAATGAGCAGTTCTTC; clone_size: -; d_call: -; v_call: TRBV11-2; j_call: TRBJ2-1
cdr3_aa: CASSYSADTQYF; cdr3_nt: TGTGCCAGCAGCTATTCCGCAGATACGCAGTATTTT; clone_size: -; d_call: -; v_call: TRBV11-2; j_call: TRBJ2-3
cdr3_aa: CASSASGVSYNEQFF; cdr3_nt: TGTGCCAGCAGCGCCAGCGGGGTCTCCTACAATGAGCAGTTCTTC; clone_size: -; d_call: TRBD2; v_call: TRBV7-6; j_call: TRBJ2-1
cdr3_aa: CASSSDRGVETQYF; cdr3_nt: TGCGCCAGCAGCTCTGACAGGGGTGTGGAGACCCAGTACTTC; clone_size: -; d_call: TRBD1; v_call: TRBV5-1; j_call: TRBJ2-5
cdr3_aa: CASSLEGLNTGELFF; cdr3_nt: TGTGCCAGCAGCCTCGAGGGACTCAACACCGGGGAGCTGTTTTTT; clone_size: -; d_call: -; v_call: TRBV9; j_call: TRBJ2-2
cdr3_aa: CASSQDLNQPQHF; cdr3_nt: TGTGCCAGCAGCCAAGACCTCAATCAGCCCCAGCATTTT; clone_size: few; d_call: -; v_call: TRBV3-1/TRBV3-2; j_call: TRBJ1-5
cdr3_aa: CASSSGRGLSTDTQYF; cdr3_nt: TGTGCTAGCAGCTCTGGAAGGGGCTTATCCACAGATACGCAGTATTTT; clone_size: -; d_call: -; v_call: TRBV7-7; j_call: TRBJ2-3
cdr3_aa: CASSLAPGVEDYGYTF; cdr3_nt: TGCGCCAGCAGCTTGGCCCCGGGGGTTGAAGACTATGGCTACACCTTC; clone_size: -; d_call: -; v_call: TRBV5-1; j_call: TRBJ1-2
cdr3_aa: CASSLARDRYTGELFF; cdr3_nt: TGCGCCAGCAGCTTGGCCAGGGACAGGTACACCGGGGAGCTGTTTTTT; clone_size: -; d_call: TRBD1; v_call: TRBV5-1; j_call: TRBJ2-2
cdr3_aa: CASSWSGGDTEAFF; cdr3_nt: TGCGCCAGCAGCTGGTCGGGGGGGGACACTGAAGCTTTCTTT; clone_size: few; d_call: -; v_call: TRBV5-1; j_call: TRBJ1-1
cdr3_aa: CASSLDKYGYTF; cdr3_nt: TGCGCCAGCAGCTTGGACAAGTATGGCTACACCTTC; clone_size: -; d_call: -; v_call: TRBV5-1; j_call: TRBJ1-2
cdr3_aa: CASSLDDREAFF; cdr3_nt: TGTGCCAGCAGCCTAGATGACAGGGAAGCTTTCTTT; clone_size: -; d_call: -; v_call: TRBV6-5; j_call: TRBJ1-1
cdr3_aa: CAITGTGTDTQYF; cdr3_nt: TGTGCCATCACTGGGACAGGGACAGATACGCAGTATTTT; clone_size: once; d_call: TRBD1; v_call: TRBV10-3; j_call: TRBJ2-3
cdr3_aa: CASKGLADTGELFF; cdr3_nt: TGTGCCAGCAAAGGACTAGCCGACACCGGGGAGCTGTTTTTT; clone_size: -; d_call: TRBD2; v_call: TRBV27; j_call: TRBJ2-2
cdr3_aa: CASSSGTGITGNTIYF; cdr3_nt: TGCGCCAGCAGCTCCGGGACAGGGATCACTGGAAACACCATATATTTT; clone_size: -; d_call: TRBD1; v_call: TRBV5-1; j_call: TRBJ1-3
cdr3_aa: CASGGTGGTYEQYF; cdr3_nt: TGTGCCAGCGGAGGGACGGGGGGCACCTACGAGCAGTACTTC; clone_size: -; d_call: -; v_call: TRBV2; j_call: TRBJ2-7
cdr3_aa: CASSVSFGRGDYGYTF; cdr3_nt: TGTGCCAGCAGCGTTAGTTTTGGCAGGGGGGACTATGGCTACACCTTC; clone_size: -; d_call: TRBD1; v_call: TRBV7-8; j_call: TRBJ1-2
cdr3_aa: CASSERENYGYTF; cdr3_nt: TGTGCCTCCTCTGAGAGGGAAAACTATGGCTACACCTTC; clone_size: -; d_call: -; v_call: TRBV10-3; j_call: TRBJ1-2
cdr3_aa: CASSPLRGGVYYGYTF; cdr3_nt: TGCGCCAGCAGCCCGCTGAGAGGGGGCGTATACTATGGCTACACCTTC; clone_size: once; d_call: TRBD1; v_call: TRBV4-1; j_call: TRBJ1-2
cdr3_aa: CASSMTGEGNTIYF; cdr3_nt: TGTGCCAGTAGTATGACAGGGGAAGGAAACACCATATATTTT; clone_size: -; d_call: TRBD1; v_call: TRBV19; j_call: TRBJ1-3
cdr3_aa: CATGWGPNQPQHF; cdr3_nt: TGTGCCACCGGATGGGGGCCCAATCAGCCCCAGCATTTT; clone_size: -; d_call: -; v_call: TRBV15; j_call: TRBJ1-5
cdr3_aa: CAWSVGGDTQYF; cdr3_nt: TGTGCCTGGAGTGTCGGGGGAGATACGCAGTATTTT; clone_size: -; d_call: -; v_call: TRBV30; j_call: TRBJ2-3
cdr3_aa: CASSFGGAYNEQFF; cdr3_nt: TGTGCCAGCAGCTTCGGGGGGGCTTACAATGAGCAGTTCTTC; clone_size: -; d_call: TRBD2; v_call: TRBV7-9; j_call: TRBJ2-1
cdr3_aa: CATSRDRQAYGYTF; cdr3_nt: TGTGCCACCAGCAGAGATCGGCAGGCCTATGGCTACACCTTC; clone_size: -; d_call: -; v_call: TRBV15; j_call: TRBJ1-2
cdr3_aa: CASSSKGLGRGFRTDTQYF; cdr3_nt: TGTGCCAGCAGCTCAAAGGGCCTGGGTAGGGGGTTTAGGACAGATACGCAGTATTTT; clone_size: -; d_call: -; v_call: TRBV28; j_call: TRBJ2-3
cdr3_aa: CGLALSTDTQYF; cdr3_nt: TGTGGCCTAGCACTGAGCACAGATACGCAGTATTTT; clone_size: once; d_call: -; v_call: TRBV30; j_call: TRBJ2-3
cdr3_aa: CARSLQRARRNTEAFF; cdr3_nt: TGTGCCAGAAGCTTGCAGAGGGCGCGAAGGAACACTGAAGCTTTCTTT; clone_size: once; d_call: -; v_call: TRBV5-3; j_call: TRBJ1-1
cdr3_aa: CASGSTVSSYNEQFF; cdr3_nt: TGTGCTAGTGGATCTACGGTAAGCTCCTACAATGAGCAGTTCTTC; clone_size: -; d_call: -; v_call: TRBV12-5; j_call: TRBJ2-1
cdr3_aa: CASRETGGGYGYTF; cdr3_nt: TGTGCCAGCAGGGAAACAGGGGGCGGCTATGGCTACACCTTC; clone_size: -; d_call: TRBD1; v_call: TRBV5-8; j_call: TRBJ1-2
cdr3_aa: CASSLGRGGPYEQYF; cdr3_nt: TGTGCCAGCAGCTTAGGGCGGGGCGGGCCCTACGAGCAGTACTTC; clone_size: -; d_call: -; v_call: TRBV11-2; j_call: TRBJ2-7
cdr3_aa: CASSPITRVGYTF; cdr3_nt: TGTGCCAGCAGTCCTATAACCAGGGTCGGCTACACCTTC; clone_size: -; d_call: -; v_call: TRBV2; j_call: TRBJ1-2
cdr3_aa: CASSQQGASPLHF; cdr3_nt: TGTGCCAGCAGTCAACAGGGCGCTTCACCCCTCCACTTT; clone_size: -; d_call: -; v_call: TRBV2; j_call: TRBJ1-6